This record concerns one T cell receptor beta chain sequence. Authors' data handling: Reference gene primer amplification in the assay estimated nucleated cell counts. Sequencing used immunoSEQ multiplex PCR; TCRdb keeps in-frame clones, though not all of them. V, J and clone size derive from that table, while D and trimming were established from the DNA sequence. Here the sample spans about 250,000 clones, 70% to 85% being singletons. The sample belongs to a study of blood T cell repertoires in COVID-19. The source material was peripheral blood. The TCR comes from a man at least 80 years old with acute or convalescent COVID-19.

The CDR3 here is CASSALTSGRDNEQFF. CDR3 DNA sequence: TGTGCCAGCAGCGCACTTACTAGCGGGAGGGACAATGAGCAGTTCTTC. The rearrangement links TRBV9 to TRBJ2-1; TRBD2 matches 13 bases. Germline-derived CDR1 and CDR2 are SGDLS and YYNGEE. V lost 3 bases, J lost 5 bases, and 5 bases stayed unmatched. This CDR3 is 16 amino acids long.